This T cell receptor beta chain was found in a study of cytomegalovirus exposure and HLA in healthy donors (dated by TCRdb to about 2017). Notes on the research overall: An earlier analysis of 587 of the donors reported about 260 Gb of sequence data and around 120 million unique TCR beta sequences obtained from about 179 million T cells. The study used immunosequencing to profile the T cell repertoires of around 600 subjects and linked those repertoires to cytomegalovirus serostatus. Typing coverage differed by locus: A, B, C, DRB1 and DQB1 were typed in roughly 620-630 donors, DQA1 in roughly 500, DPA1 in approximately 600, and DPB1 in just under 490. The study aimed to test whether cataloging public T cell receptors could reveal signatures of past pathogen exposure. Rather than using new phenotypic data, the later analysis identified candidate immune exposures from TCR beta sequences and from how often those sequences occurred across donors. To predict cytomegalovirus infection status, the study combined high-throughput TCR immunosequencing, statistical association of individual TCRs with disease status, and machine learning. In an earlier analysis of 587 of the donors, high-throughput TCR beta sequencing was used to judge whether each TCR beta V gene segment behaved as functional or pseudogenic. A later analysis re-examined previously published TCR beta repertoires from roughly 720 donors and added high-resolution HLA genotyping to investigate patterns of TCR occurrence. Besides the first cohort of 500 to 700 subjects, a separate validation cohort made up of roughly 120 different subjects was used. Donor age, sex, ethnicity and CMV serostatus were compiled together with the repertoire data. An early release covering roughly 600 HLA-typed donors comprised about 310 gigabases of sequencing data and approximately 85 million unique TCR sequences. Every repertoire in the discovery cohort had been generated on one and the same sequencing platform. The genetic ancestry cluster associated with self-reported Caucasian donors included roughly 84% of the 398 genotyped donors. Among around 400 genotyped donors of the cohort, an average of around 250,000 unique TCR beta nucleotide sequences was sequenced per donor, of which about 18% were non-productive. Because of strong linkage in the cohort, four to six DR-DQ haplotypes were treated as single units for association and clustering. A later genetic analysis used genome-wide SNP genotypes for about three fifths of the 666 donors, treating that subset as a discovery cohort. HLA typing covered class I and class II loci at four-digit resolution. General findings and caveats noted by the study authors: According to a later analysis, parvovirus B19, influenza, CMV and Epstein-Barr virus appeared linked to several top co-occurrence clusters. A group of highly shared sequence variants was considered likely to be a technical artifact of the sequencing pipeline. While some public TCRs were present in many individuals, most TCR sequences turned up only very rarely across donors. Linkage disequilibrium might explain the correlated functional status among segregating V segments, but an unknown experimental factor could not be ruled out. Strong co-occurrence of HLA alleles, especially DR and DQ, made assigning TCR associations to individual alleles difficult. According to the authors, the approach could potentially be generalized to other disease states and immunological phenotypes. In a later analysis, most CMV-associated TCR beta chains were found to appear HLA-restricted, with HLA associations seemingly driven largely by CMV exposure. In a later analysis, HLA-associated TCR beta chains showed more clonal expansion and lower generation probabilities than non-associated chains that were equally common. The 87-base-pair reads could not distinguish some IMGT-functional V segments, including TRBV6-2 and TRBV6-3, so those segments were excluded. In this cohort, only TCR beta chains were sequenced, and detectable features were limited by the absence of alpha or paired-chain data. According to a later analysis, TCR association rates differed among HLA loci, with DRB1 alleles showing the most associated TCRs and HLA-C alleles showing the fewest. Because counts were too low, roughly 18 rarely observed V segments, including chromosome 9 orphons, were left out of the earlier analysis of 500 to 750 of the donors. In the study, roughly 160 TCR beta chains were listed as associated with cytomegalovirus. In an earlier analysis of 450 to 750 of the donors, most TCR beta V segments appeared in productive rearrangements about 87% or about 30% of the time, broadly matching IMGT annotations. A later genetic analysis associated a missense DCLRE1C variant with V-gene and J-gene trimming of TCR beta chains, and an independent cohort replicated the association. Compared with the roughly 700-donor mean, donors in an Asian-associated ancestry cluster had fewer N-insertions in productive TCRs, according to a later genetic analysis. Immune exposure information for the cohort was limited to CMV serostatus. In both the original and validation cohorts, the classifier was reported to diagnose cytomegalovirus status with high specificity and sensitivity. Three of the identified cytomegalovirus-associated TCR beta chains were confirmed in vitro to be specific for cytomegalovirus antigens. At a false discovery rate of 0.05, a later analysis linked some 17,000 TCR beta sequences to specific HLA alleles. Because HLA typing was unavailable for some donors at each locus, only the typed subset was used in association tests. A further reported finding was that TCR beta sequences accurately predicted the HLA-A and HLA-B alleles for most subjects in the first cohort. Presence/absence analyses assumed roughly uniform sequencing depth across donors, an assumption that may not hold.

Concerning this clone itself: The antigen this receptor binds is unknown. It has no much larger one-base neighbor in the sample; base qualities were not kept.

The cohort consisted of 600 to 750 healthy bone marrow donors. Cohort members were all nominally healthy when sampled, although unrecorded immune exposures were likely present. The donor tested CMV seronegative, placing the donor among the roughly 340 seronegative members of the cohort. Every donor gave a peripheral blood sample, and the peripheral blood mononuclear cells from that sample were used for TCR beta sequencing. The Qiagen DNeasy Blood Extraction Kit was used to extract genomic DNA from the blood cell samples. The library relied on the immunoSEQ multiplex PCR assay. A mixture of 60 forward primers for TCR Vbeta segments and 13 reverse primers for TCR Jbeta segments was used in the multiplex PCR. The CDR3 region of rearranged TCR beta genes was amplified from genomic DNA with a multiplex PCR assay. Amplified TCR beta libraries were sequenced as 87-base-pair reads on the Illumina HiSeq System. Under the source paper's analysis protocol: A later analysis tallied around 82 million unique TCR beta chains across the 610 or so repertoires, and about 10 million of those chains were shared by two or more donors. To remove PCR and sequencing errors, raw reads were error-corrected and collapsed into unique sequences using a nearest-neighbor algorithm that merged closely related sequences. Alignment of CDR3 sequences to IMGT reference sequences was used to assign V, D and J gene segments. For a sequence to be retained, a match of at least six nucleotides was required to both a V gene segment and a J gene segment. A rearrangement counted as productive if the CDR3 had no stop codons and remained in frame with V and J, and every other rearrangement counted as non-productive. CDR3 was defined according to IMGT convention as the region running from the second conserved V-encoded cysteine to the conserved J-encoded phenylalanine. The earlier analysis of more than 450 of the donors excluded sequences that lacked an unambiguous match to a single V gene segment. An earlier analysis of some 610 of the donors called V segments functional above 56.7% productive rearrangements and segregating when the between-donor standard deviation exceeded 5%. A statistical classification framework was built to diagnose cytomegalovirus status from the catalog of TCR beta chain sequences. A later analysis assigned V and J genes by comparing TCR nucleotide sequences with IMGT/GENE-DB human TR gene sequences. The TCRdist pipeline was used in a later analysis to assign CDR3 sequences and most-parsimonious VDJ recombination scenarios. In a later analysis, each TCR beta chain was defined by its CDR3 amino acid sequence together with its V-gene family, and reads without a unique V-gene family were excluded. As a way to deal with suspected cross-contamination and a sequencing artifact, a later analysis dropped under 600 nucleotide sequences that were highly shared and had low generation probability. A later analysis calculated a clonal expansion index for each public chain from normalized within-repertoire ranks of inferred template counts. Generation probabilities in a later analysis came from a VDJ recombination model fitted to out-of-frame rearrangements, and those results were checked against IGoR. In a later analysis, hypergeometric tests were used to score TCR-TCR, TCR-HLA and TCR-CMV co-occurrence, with a repertoire-size bias correction applied to TCR pairs. A later analysis estimated false discovery rates by permuting HLA or CMV assignments 20 times. In a later analysis, co-occurring TCRs were grouped using DBSCAN, and TCRdist sequence similarity was added for clustering within HLA-allele-positive subsets. Co-occurrence clustering excluded repertoires with fewer than 30,000 or more than 120,000 public chains, plus five with anomalous nucleotide sharing. TCRdb limited this immuneACCESS table to in-frame rearrangements with V and J called. A share of clones is missing; checked studies link under half to unresolved V genes, and the rest is unexplained. That table gives V, J and clone size, and the DNA gave D and trimming. Across this sample there are hundreds of thousands of clones, with less than 85% seen only once. The top ten clonotypes cover 0.55% to 0.75% of the sample.

Counted from cysteine to phenylalanine, this CDR3 has 11 amino acids. Of all the DNA, just the CDR3 is kept, 33 bases in frame from base 1. Taken from the germline V gene (reference sequence), the CDR1 and CDR2 loops are SEHNR and FQNEAQ. V gives up 7 bases and J gives up 7 bases, and the segment between their germline ends measures 11 bases. This TCR came from a man aged 18-30 years in good health and CMV-seronegative. The source material was PBMCs. Recombination linked TRBV7-9 to TRBJ2-7; perhaps TRBD2 is the D gene, with 5 bases matching. In nucleotide form, the sequence is TGTGCCAGCACCTCAGGAGGTGAGCAGTACTTC. Translated, it reads CASTSGGEQYF.